The entry below describes one T cell receptor beta chain. The antigen is unknown. Sequencing used immunoSEQ multiplex PCR; TCRdb keeps in-frame clones, though not all of them. The data hold under 200,000 clones, with roughly 95% observed a single time. The sample is drawn from a study of cytomegalovirus exposure and HLA in healthy donors. Study summary: The same platform was used for the 100 to 150 validation repertoires and the approximately 700 first-cohort repertoires, a later analysis reported. General study points: The study labeled 150 to 200 TCR beta chains cytomegalovirus-associated.

Germline trimming cut 1 base from V and 5 bases from J; bases unmatched to any gene: 12. Germline values: CDR1 SGHTA, CDR2 FQGNSA. There are 17 residues in the CDR3. The sequencing input was PBMCs. The clonotype comes from a woman between 18 and 29 years old in good health and CMV-seronegative. V usage is TRBV7-2 and J usage is TRBJ2-7, with 9 bases fitting TRBD2. The CDR3 region has the DNA TGTGCCAGCAGCTTAGTGCCCTGGCTAGCGGGGAACGACGAGCAGTACTTC. It is translated as CASSLVPWLAGNDEQYF.